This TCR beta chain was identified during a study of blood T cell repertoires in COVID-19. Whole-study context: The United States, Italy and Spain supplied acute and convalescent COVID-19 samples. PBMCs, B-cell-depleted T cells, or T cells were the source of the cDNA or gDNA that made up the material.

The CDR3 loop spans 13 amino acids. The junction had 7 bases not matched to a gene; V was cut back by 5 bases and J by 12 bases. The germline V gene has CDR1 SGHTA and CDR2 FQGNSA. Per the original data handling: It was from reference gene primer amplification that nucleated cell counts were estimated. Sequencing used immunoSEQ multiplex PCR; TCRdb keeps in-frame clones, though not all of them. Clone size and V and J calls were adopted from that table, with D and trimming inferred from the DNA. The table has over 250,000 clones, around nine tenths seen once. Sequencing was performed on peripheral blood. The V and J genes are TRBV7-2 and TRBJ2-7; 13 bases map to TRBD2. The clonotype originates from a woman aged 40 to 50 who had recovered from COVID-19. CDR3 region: CASSRGLAGVRYF. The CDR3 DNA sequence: TGTGCCAGCAGCCGAGGACTAGCGGGAGTTCGGTACTTC.